This T cell receptor (beta chain) was captured in a study of blood T cell repertoires in COVID-19. Looking at the study overall: COVID-19 samples from acute and convalescent phases originated in the United States, Italy and Spain. Sample material is recorded as cDNA or gDNA derived from T cells, B-cell-depleted T cells, or PBMCs.

CDR3 length equals 13 residues. V trimming: 5 bases; J trimming: 5 bases; junction bases outside the gene matches: 5. The germline V gene encodes CDR1 SGHNT and CDR2 YENEEA. This clone occurred a few times. Per the study methods: Amplified reference gene primers provided the basis for estimating nucleated cell counts. TCRdb keeps only in-frame clones here, not all; method: immunoSEQ multiplex PCR. D and trimming come from the DNA, and the V and J calls and clone size come from that table. In the table there are approximately 310,000 clones, around nine tenths of which are singletons. The chain uses TRBV11-3 and TRBJ2-7; 8 bases map to TRBD2. This TCR came from a man between 45 and 60 years old with active or convalescent COVID-19. Source material: peripheral blood. CDR3 bases: TGTGCCAGCAGCCCAACTAGCGGACACGAGCAGTACTTC. It yields the protein CASSPTSGHEQYF.